Each of the 20 T cell receptor beta chains below was sequenced from the same sample in a study of long-term antiretroviral therapy in people with HIV. Assay version v3.0 of immunoSEQ was used, and it was run at survey level. Measured with immunoSEQ multiplex PCR; TCRdb has only the in-frame clones, and not every one. Of 25,000 to 30,000 clones listed, approximately 78% were seen once; the top ten hold less than 15%. Sequenced material: unsorted PBMCs, taken 2.9 years after starting antiretroviral therapy. The receptor set was obtained from a middle-aged man with HIV.

This clone was counted between two and nine times. The V call is TRBV7-2, the J call TRBJ1-1, with a weak D call TRBD1 (6 bases). The germline V gene has CDR1 SGHTA and CDR2 FQGNSA. With 6 bases removed from V and 0 bases from J, the gap between germline ends came to 14 bases. The CDR3 covers 15 residues. CDR3 sequence reads: CASRFPGGLNTEAFF. The CDR3 DNA follows: TGTGCCAGCAGGTTCCCCGGGGGGCTGAACACTGAAGCTTTCTTT.

The V call is TRBV9, the J call TRBJ2-3; tentatively, D is TRBD2 (6 bases). Germline CDR1 and CDR2: SGDLS and YYNGEE. V was cut by 3 bases and J by 3 bases, with 8 bases left in between. This CDR3 spans 13 amino acids. Here the CDR3 reads CASSARGTDTQYF. CDR3 coding DNA: TGTGCCAGCAGCGCCCGGGGGACAGATACGCAGTATTTT.

The chain has TRBV25-1 and TRBJ2-5; possible D gene TRBD1, 5 bases. This CDR3 is 13 amino acids long. CDR1 MGHDK and CDR2 SYGVNS come from the germline V gene. Trimming took 2 bases from V and 3 from J, leaving 7 bases between them. The CDR3, as DNA: TGTGCCAGCAGTGAAGCACAGGAAGAGACCCAGTACTTC. Encoded protein: CASSEAQEETQYF.

This rearrangement joins TRBV30 to TRBJ1-5; D gene ambiguous. The CDR3 contains 13 residues. Germline V gives CDR1 GTSNPN, CDR2 SVGIG (reference sequence). In nucleotides, the CDR3 is TGTGCGTGGTGTGGAGGCTGGGGACAGCCCCAGCATTTT. Its protein product is CAWCGGWGQPQHF.

The chain recombines TRBV19 with TRBJ2-1, with 8 bases matching TRBD1. Trimming removed 3 bases from V and 2 bases from J; junction bases left unmatched: 12. The germline CDR1 and CDR2 sequences are LNHDA and SQIVND (reference sequence). The CDR3 sequence is 18 residues long. CDR3 loop: CASSIPKDRVGPYNEQFF. CDR3 DNA sequence: TGTGCCAGTAGTATCCCCAAGGACAGGGTAGGCCCCTACAATGAGCAGTTCTTC.

The chain's CDR3 is CASSSVGGLSGELFF. The CDR3 DNA follows: TGTGCCAGCAGTTCCGTGGGGGGTCTATCCGGGGAGCTGTTTTTT. The genes are TRBV28 and TRBJ2-2, with TRBD2 as a possible D gene (6 bases). V lost 4 bases and J lost 6, with 15 bases in between. Germline-derived CDR1 and CDR2 are MDHEN and SYDVKM. This CDR3 is 15 amino acids long.

The table lists this clone with a few counts. For the CDR3, the DNA is TGCGCCAGCAGCTTGACAGGGTCTAGTGGCTACACCTTC. Residues: CASSLTGSSGYTF. V usage is TRBV5-1 and J usage is TRBJ1-2; D is perhaps TRBD1 (6 bases). The CDR3 spans 13 residues. Germline V gives CDR1 SGHRS, CDR2 YFSETQ. V lost 1 base to trimming and J lost 7 bases, with 11 bases between them.

The CDR3 DNA reads TGTGCCAGCAGCCTTGACAGAGAGACCCAGTACTTC. Protein product: CASSLDRETQYF. The gene calls are TRBV13 and TRBJ2-5; the D gene is possibly TRBD1 (5 bases). CDR1 is PRHDT and CDR2 is FYEKMQ in the germline V gene (reference sequence). The ends were cut back, 5 bases at V and 4 bases at J, with 8 bases in the middle. This CDR3 has 12 residues.

The J gene is TRBJ1-2, the V gene TRBV28; D is undetermined. Germline CDR1 reads MDHEN; CDR2 reads SYDVKM. Trimming took 3 bases from V and 4 from J, leaving 18 bases between them. This CDR3 comprises 16 residues. CDR3 nucleotide sequence: TGTGCCAGCAGTTTTCCCGATGGAGGTCCGTCCTATGGCTACACCTTC. Translated: CASSFPDGGPSYGYTF.

V gene TRBV7-2 combines with J gene TRBJ1-2; D call uncertain. CDR3 size: 12 residues. Trimming took 5 bases from V and 7 from J, leaving 11 bases between them. The V gene's germline CDR1 is SGHTA and CDR2 FQGNSA. In nucleotides, the CDR3 is TGTGCCAGCAGCACCCCGGACGGTGGCTACACCTTC. Amino acids: CASSTPDGGYTF.

This sequence joins TRBV5-1 and TRBJ1-5; unclear D gene. CDR3 length: 15 residues. The germline V gene encodes CDR1 SGHRS and CDR2 YFSETQ. The V gene lost 0 bases and the J gene lost 0 bases, with 7 bases spanning the gap. CDR3 sequence: CASSLAGNSNQPQHF. CDR3 sequence (DNA): TGCGCCAGCAGCTTGGCCGGAAATAGCAATCAGCCCCAGCATTTT.

This rearrangement joins TRBV11-3 to TRBJ2-1, with 11 bases identical to TRBD2. The CDR3 covers 15 residues. The junction had 2 bases not matched to a gene; V was cut back by 3 bases and J by 4 bases. Germline-derived CDR1 and CDR2 are SGHNT and YENEEA. CDR3 protein: CASSLGTSGYNEQFF. DNA of the CDR3: TGTGCCAGCAGCTTGGGGACTAGCGGTTACAATGAGCAGTTCTTC.

V and J are TRBV11-2 and TRBJ1-3, with D possibly being TRBD1 (5 bases). From germline, CDR1 is SGHAT and CDR2 FQNNGV. V lost 3 bases and J 5 bases, leaving 11 bases between the germline ends. The CDR3 has 14 residues. The CDR3 spells CASSLETVRNTIYF. CDR3 in DNA: TGTGCCAGCAGCTTGGAGACAGTTCGAAACACCATATATTTT.

The genes are TRBV19 and TRBJ2-3; D gene ambiguous. Trimming stripped 3 bases from V and 0 bases from J, with 7 bases between. This CDR3 region has 14 residues. In germline, CDR1 is LNHDA, CDR2 SQIVND (reference sequence). The DNA of the CDR3 is TGTGCCAGTAGTATTCAAGTGAGCACAGATACGCAGTATTTT. Its translation is CASSIQVSTDTQYF. The whole variable domain, remainder taken from reference TRBV19 and TRBJ2-3, is DGGITQSPKYLFRKEGQNVTLSCEQNLNHDAMYWYRQDPGQGLRLIYYSQIVNDFQKGDIAEGYSVSREKKESFPLTVTSAQKNPTAFYLCASSIQVSTDTQYFGPGTRLTVL.

The chain links TRBV7-2 to TRBJ1-1; D uncertain. This CDR3 contains 13 residues. Germline V lookup: CDR1 SGHTA, CDR2 FQGNSA. V was clipped by 3 bases and J by 6 bases, with 11 bases between them. The CDR3 reads CASSFRQAAEAFF. CDR3 nucleotides: TGTGCCAGCAGCTTTCGGCAGGCCGCTGAAGCTTTCTTT.

The gene calls are TRBV10-3 and TRBJ2-7; D is perhaps TRBD2 (7 bases). Germline V gives CDR1 ENHRY, CDR2 SYGVKD. V was trimmed by 3 bases and J by 7 bases, leaving 10 bases between them. The CDR3 covers 12 residues. DNA of the CDR3: TGTGCCATCAGTGAAGGGGGGGCAGAGCAGTACTTC. Translation: CAISEGGAEQYF.

The J gene is TRBJ2-7, the V gene TRBV28; 9 bases align to TRBD1. The junction had 6 bases not matched to a gene; V was cut back by 1 base and J by 2 bases. The CDR3 consists of 16 residues. Germline V gene lookup returns CDR1 MDHEN and CDR2 SYDVKM. In DNA, the CDR3 is TGTGCCAGCAGTTTATATTTGACAGGGGGGACCTACGAGCAGTACTTC. Protein: CASSLYLTGGTYEQYF.

This chain connects TRBV28 to TRBJ1-3, with a possible D match to TRBD1 (5 bases). The CDR3 length is 11 residues. The V end lost 6 bases, the J end lost 9 bases, and 9 bases lay between the germline ends. Germline lookup yields CDR1 MDHEN and CDR2 SYDVKM. The CDR3 here is CASSGRGTIYF. Here the CDR3 DNA reads TGTGCCAGCAGCGGAAGGGGCACCATATATTTT.

This clone was counted only a few times. The chain recombines TRBV6-6 with TRBJ1-2; D gene uncertain. V was cut by 2 bases and J by 3 bases, with 7 bases left in between. CDR3 length equals 13 residues. CDR1 and CDR2 (germline): MNHNY, SVGAGI (reference sequence). The CDR3 loop reads CASSYGSDYGYTF. DNA of the CDR3: TGTGCCAGCAGTTACGGCAGCGACTATGGCTACACCTTC.

The chain carries TRBV19 and TRBJ2-7; no firm D call. V lost 3 bases and J 6 bases, leaving 12 bases between the germline ends. Germline CDR1 and CDR2: LNHDA and SQIVND (reference sequence). The CDR3 totals 13 residues. The CDR3 is CASSMTVTSEQYF. The DNA for the CDR3 is TGTGCCAGTAGTATGACGGTCACCTCCGAGCAGTACTTC.